The 15 T cell receptor beta chains below come from one sample, sequenced in a study of blood T cells in healthy people across ages. The second PCR ran roughly 6 to 12 cycles with a sample-barcoded 5' primer and J-beta primers. Each CDR3 protein gets one entry after TCRdb re-called the 5' RACE reads with MiXCR. Seen here are about 1,800,000 distinct CDR3 sequences, approximately 28% observed once, and the top ten hold 7% to 9%. What was sequenced was blood. The origin of the receptors is a woman in her thirties in good health.

The chain combines TRBV2 with TRBJ2-7; unclear D gene. CDR1 is SNHLY, CDR2 FYNNEI, per germline. This CDR3 contains 15 residues. V dropped 0 bases and J dropped 0 bases, with 9 bases sitting between them. CDR3 amino acids: CASSEAPAASYEQYV. Here the CDR3 DNA reads TGTGCCAGCAGTGAAGCGCCGGCGGCCTCCTACGAGCAGTACGTC.

This clonotype has at least ten counts. The rearrangement uses TRBV10-3 and TRBJ2-7; tentative D call: TRBD1 (6 bases). Between the trimmed V and J ends, which lost 3 bases and 5 bases, there was a span of 14 bases. The CDR3 length is 14 residues. Germline CDR1 reads ENHRY; CDR2 reads SYGVKD. For the CDR3, the DNA is TGTGCCATCAGTGATAGCAGGGGAAGCGACGAGCAGTACTTC. It encodes CAISDSRGSDEQYF.

There are many counts of this clonotype. The J gene is TRBJ2-5, the V gene TRBV7-3; D perhaps matches TRBD2 (5 bases). The CDR3 runs to 16 residues. The V end lost 1 base, the J end lost 2 bases, and 14 bases lay between the germline ends. The germline V gene encodes CDR1 SGHTA and CDR2 FQGTGA. The CDR3 bases are TGTGCCAGCAGCTTAATTGCTAGCTCTTTACAAGAGACCCAGTACTTC. It specifies CASSLIASSLQETQYF. The full variable domain, with the rest looked up from reference TRBV7-3 and TRBJ2-5, is GAGVSQTPSNKVTEKGKYVELRCDPISGHTALYWYRQSLGQGPEFLIYFQGTGAADDSGLPNDRFFAVRPEGSVSTLKIQRTERGDSAVYLCASSLIASSLQETQYFGPGTRLLVL.

V is TRBV12-3 or TRBV12-4 and J is TRBJ2-5, with TRBD2 matching 9 bases. The CDR3 has 14 amino acids. The V segment lost 8 bases and the J segment 11 bases; nucleotides outside the gene matches: 15. The CDR3 is CASRLAASYNEQYF. CDR3 DNA sequence: TGTGCCAGCCGACTAGCGGCCTCCTACAATGAGCAGTACTTC.

This clonotype has a count of ten or more. The rearrangement uses TRBV4-1 and TRBJ1-2, with 10 nucleotides matching TRBD1. Germline CDR1 MGHRA, CDR2 YSYEKL. The trim removed 0 bases at V and 6 bases at J, leaving 1 base unmatched. The CDR3 has 14 amino acids. The CDR3 is CASSQEDRGNGYTF. The CDR3 nucleotides read TGCGCCAGCAGCCAAGAGGACAGGGGGAATGGCTACACCTTC.

This clonotype was seen repeatedly, ten times or more. V usage is TRBV12-3 or TRBV12-4 and J usage is TRBJ1-2, with D tentatively TRBD1 (5 bases). V gave up 6 bases and J gave up 6 bases, with 14 bases separating them. This CDR3 contains 13 residues. The CDR3 protein is CASRFRQWHGYTF. CDR3 in DNA: TGTGCCAGCAGATTCCGACAGTGGCATGGCTACACCTTC.

The J gene is TRBJ2-3, the V gene TRBV6-6; 9 nucleotides match TRBD1. After removal of 6 bases from V and 1 base from J, the junction contained 5 bases not matched to a gene. The CDR3 totals 15 residues. Germline CDR1 MNHNY, CDR2 SVGAGI (reference sequence). CDR3 in amino acids: CASRYRGQGTDTQYF. The CDR3 coding sequence is TGTGCCAGCAGATACAGGGGGCAGGGCACAGATACGCAGTATTTT.

This clonotype was recorded at least ten times. The chain recombines TRBV29-1 with TRBJ2-1; D not certain. Germline lookup yields CDR1 SQVTM and CDR2 ANQGSEA. The CDR3 contains 14 residues. V shed 1 base and J shed 7 bases, with 14 bases lying between them. This chain's CDR3 is CSVEVGAIGNEQFF. CDR3 in DNA: TGCAGCGTTGAAGTCGGCGCAATAGGGAATGAGCAGTTCTTC.

This chain links TRBV7-2 with TRBJ2-1; 9 bases align to TRBD2. The CDR3 is made up of 15 amino acids. Per the germline V gene, CDR1 is SGHTA and CDR2 is FQGNSA. The V segment lost 5 bases and the J segment 8 bases; nucleotides outside the gene matches: 10. The CDR3 reads CASSPAGGVVDEQFF. The DNA for the CDR3 is TGTGCCAGCAGCCCTGCGGGAGGGGTTGTCGATGAGCAGTTCTTC.

V is TRBV14 and J is TRBJ2-7; 9 bases match TRBD2. The V segment lost 1 base and the J segment 2 bases; nucleotides outside the gene matches: 6. CDR3 size: 16 residues. Germline-derived CDR1 and CDR2 are SGHDN and FVKESK. CDR3: CASSQVRLAGTYEQYF. As DNA, the CDR3 is TGTGCCAGCAGCCAAGTTCGGCTAGCGGGAACCTACGAGCAGTACTTC.

Comment on this clonotype: This may come from a read error, since a much larger clone is one base off. V is TRBV6-5 and J is TRBJ1-2; 8 nucleotides align to TRBD1. CDR1 and CDR2 (germline): MNHEY, SVGAGI. The CDR3 runs to 15 residues. The junction had 6 bases not matched to a gene; V was cut back by 5 bases and J by 1 base. The CDR3 coding sequence is TGTGCCAGCAGTATAACAGGGGGGCGTAACTATGGCTACACCTTC. Its translation is CASSITGGRNYGYTF.

This clonotype was recorded a few times. The gene calls are TRBV20-1 and TRBJ2-1; TRBD2 aligns across 7 bases. After removal of 2 bases from V and 10 bases from J, the junction contained 5 bases not matched to a gene. Germline CDR1 is DFQATT and CDR2 is SNEGSKA (reference sequence). This CDR3 is 12 amino acids long. DNA for the CDR3: TGCAGTGCTAGATCCCGGGGACTAGAGCAGTTCTTC. It is translated as CSARSRGLEQFF.

This clonotype was detected a few times. The chain employs TRBV20-1 and TRBJ2-7; D is unclear. CDR3 length: 14 amino acids. The V gene's germline CDR1 is DFQATT and CDR2 SNEGSKA (reference sequence). The V gene lost 3 bases and the J gene lost 0 bases, with 12 bases spanning the gap. The CDR3 reads CSASRASRSYEQYF. In nucleotides, the CDR3 is TGCAGTGCTAGTCGTGCGTCTCGCTCCTACGAGCAGTACTTC.

The V call is TRBV2, the J call TRBJ2-2, with 10 nucleotides matching TRBD1. Germline trimming cut 6 bases from V and 6 bases from J; bases unmatched to any gene: 7. The CDR3 length is 15 residues. Germline V gene sequence: CDR1 SNHLY, CDR2 FYNNEI. This CDR3 is CASRDRDRGSGELFF. CDR3 sequence (DNA): TGTGCCAGCAGAGACCGGGACAGGGGCTCCGGGGAGCTGTTTTTT.

This clonotype showed up many times. The chain has TRBV10-3 and TRBJ2-7; tentatively, D is TRBD2 (6 bases). The CDR3 is 14 residues long. Germline CDR1 and CDR2: ENHRY and SYGVKD. Trimming pared 4 bases from V and 4 bases from J, leaving 14 bases between. This CDR3 is CAISGRGTPYEQYF. CDR3 nucleotide sequence: TGTGCCATCAGTGGCCGGGGGACCCCTTACGAGCAGTACTTC.